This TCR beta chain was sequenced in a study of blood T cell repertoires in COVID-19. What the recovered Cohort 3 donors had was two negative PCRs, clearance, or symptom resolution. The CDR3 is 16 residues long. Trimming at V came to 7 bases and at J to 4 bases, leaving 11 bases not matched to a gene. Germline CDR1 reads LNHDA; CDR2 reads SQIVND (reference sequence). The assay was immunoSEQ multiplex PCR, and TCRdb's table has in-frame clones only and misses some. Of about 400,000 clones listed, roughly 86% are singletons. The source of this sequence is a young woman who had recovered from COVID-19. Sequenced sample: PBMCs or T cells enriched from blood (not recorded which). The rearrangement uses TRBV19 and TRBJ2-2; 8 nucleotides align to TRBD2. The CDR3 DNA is TGTGCCAGTACGTACGGGGGGGCATCGAGCACCGGGGAGCTGTTTTTT. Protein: CASTYGGASSTGELFF.